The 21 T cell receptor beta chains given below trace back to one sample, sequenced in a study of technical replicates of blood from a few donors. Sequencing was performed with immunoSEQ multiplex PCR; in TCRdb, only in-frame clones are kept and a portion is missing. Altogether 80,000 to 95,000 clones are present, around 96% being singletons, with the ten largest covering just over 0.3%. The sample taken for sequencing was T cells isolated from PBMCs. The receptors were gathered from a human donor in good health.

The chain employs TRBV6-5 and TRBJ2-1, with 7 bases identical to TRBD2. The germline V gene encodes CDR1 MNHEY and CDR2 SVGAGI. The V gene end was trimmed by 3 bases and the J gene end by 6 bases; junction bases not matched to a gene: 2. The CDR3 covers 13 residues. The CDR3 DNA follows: TGTGCCAGCAGTTATGGGACTACCAATGAGCAGTTCTTC. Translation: CASSYGTTNEQFF.

CDR3 coding DNA: TGCAGCGTTGACAACGCGGCCACAGATACGCAGTATTTT. Its protein is CSVDNAATDTQYF. The rearrangement links TRBV29-1 to TRBJ2-3; no clear D. The germline V and J ends were trimmed by 3 bases and 2 bases, with 9 bases remaining between them. Germline V lookup: CDR1 SQVTM, CDR2 ANQGSEA. The CDR3 length is 13 residues.

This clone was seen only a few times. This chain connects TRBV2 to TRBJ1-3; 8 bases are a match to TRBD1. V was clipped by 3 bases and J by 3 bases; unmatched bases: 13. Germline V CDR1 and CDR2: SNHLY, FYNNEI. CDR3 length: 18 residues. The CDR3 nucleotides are TGTGCCAGCAGTGACCTGACAGGGGAGTCTGGTGTTGGAAACACCATATATTTT. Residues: CASSDLTGESGVGNTIYF.

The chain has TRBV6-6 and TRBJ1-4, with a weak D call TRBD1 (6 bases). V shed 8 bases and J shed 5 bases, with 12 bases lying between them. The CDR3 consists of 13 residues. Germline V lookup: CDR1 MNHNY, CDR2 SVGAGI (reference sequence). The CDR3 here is CASGGRTNEKLFF. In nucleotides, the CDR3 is TGTGCCAGCGGGGGCAGGACGAATGAAAAACTGTTTTTT.

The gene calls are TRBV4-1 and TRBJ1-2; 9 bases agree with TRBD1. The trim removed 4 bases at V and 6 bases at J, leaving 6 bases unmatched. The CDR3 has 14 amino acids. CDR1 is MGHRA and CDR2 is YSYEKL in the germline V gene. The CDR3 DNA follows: TGCGCCAGCAGCCTTTACCGGGACAGGGATGGCTACACCTTC. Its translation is CASSLYRDRDGYTF.

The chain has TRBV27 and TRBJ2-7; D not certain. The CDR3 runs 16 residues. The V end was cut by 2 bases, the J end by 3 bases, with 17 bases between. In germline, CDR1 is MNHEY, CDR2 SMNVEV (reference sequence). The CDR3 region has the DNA TGTGCCAGCAGTTTAGCTGGCCAGGTACGTAGCTACGAGCAGTACTTC. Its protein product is CASSLAGQVRSYEQYF.

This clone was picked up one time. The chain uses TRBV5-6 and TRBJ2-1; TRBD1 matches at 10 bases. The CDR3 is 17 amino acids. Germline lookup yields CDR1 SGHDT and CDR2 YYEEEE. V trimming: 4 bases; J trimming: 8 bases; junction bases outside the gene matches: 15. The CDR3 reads CASSTLRDRGGLDEQFF. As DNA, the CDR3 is TGTGCCAGCAGCACACTTAGGGACAGGGGCGGTTTGGATGAGCAGTTCTTC.

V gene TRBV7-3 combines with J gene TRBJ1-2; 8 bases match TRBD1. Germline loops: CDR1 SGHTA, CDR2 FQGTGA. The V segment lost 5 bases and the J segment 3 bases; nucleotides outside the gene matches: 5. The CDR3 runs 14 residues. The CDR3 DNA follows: TGTGCCAGCAGCGATGACAGGGGAGACTATGGCTACACCTTC. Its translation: CASSDDRGDYGYTF.

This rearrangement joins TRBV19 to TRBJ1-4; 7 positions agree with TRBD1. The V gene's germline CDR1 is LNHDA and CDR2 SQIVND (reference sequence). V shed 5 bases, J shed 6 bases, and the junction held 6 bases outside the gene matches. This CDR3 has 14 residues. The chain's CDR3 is CASSLGGADEKLFF. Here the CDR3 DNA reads TGTGCCAGTAGTCTAGGGGGCGCCGATGAAAAACTGTTTTTT.

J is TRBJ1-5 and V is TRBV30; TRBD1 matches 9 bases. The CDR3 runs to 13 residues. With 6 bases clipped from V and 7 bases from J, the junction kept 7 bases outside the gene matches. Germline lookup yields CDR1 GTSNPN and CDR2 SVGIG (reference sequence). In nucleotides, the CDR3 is TGTGCCTGTGTGATGGACAGGGGCCAGCCCCAGCATTTT. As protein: CACVMDRGQPQHF.

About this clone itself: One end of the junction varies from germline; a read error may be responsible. In nucleotides, the CDR3 is TGCGCCAGCAGCTTGGCGGGGACAGACCCCTGGGACTTC. Its translation is CASSLAGTDPWDF. The J gene is TRBJ2-7, the V gene TRBV5-1; 7 bases map to TRBD1. The CDR3 is 13 residues long. Germline lookup yields CDR1 SGHRS and CDR2 YFSETQ.

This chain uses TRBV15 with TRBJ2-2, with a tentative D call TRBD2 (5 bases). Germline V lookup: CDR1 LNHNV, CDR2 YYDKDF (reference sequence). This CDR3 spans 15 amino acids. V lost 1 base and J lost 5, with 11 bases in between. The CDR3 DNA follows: TGTGCCACCAGCAGAGCTATAACGGGGACCGGGGAGCTGTTTTTT. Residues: CATSRAITGTGELFF. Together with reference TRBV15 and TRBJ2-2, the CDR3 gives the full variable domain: DAMVIQNPRYQVTQFGKPVTLSCSQTLNHNVMYWYQQKSSQAPKLLFHYYDKDFNNEADTPDNFQSRRPNTSFCFLDIRSPGLGDTAMYLCATSRAITGTGELFFGEGSRLTVL.

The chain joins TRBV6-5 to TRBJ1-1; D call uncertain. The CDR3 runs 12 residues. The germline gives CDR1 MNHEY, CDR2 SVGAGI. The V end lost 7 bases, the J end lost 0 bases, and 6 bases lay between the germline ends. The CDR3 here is CASNQMNTEAFF. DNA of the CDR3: TGTGCCAGCAATCAGATGAACACTGAAGCTTTCTTT.

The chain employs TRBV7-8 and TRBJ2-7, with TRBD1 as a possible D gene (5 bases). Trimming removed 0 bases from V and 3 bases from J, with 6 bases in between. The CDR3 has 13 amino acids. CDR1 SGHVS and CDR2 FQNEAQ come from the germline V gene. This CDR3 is CASSLAGVYEQYF. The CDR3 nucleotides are TGTGCCAGCAGCTTAGCAGGGGTCTACGAGCAGTACTTC.

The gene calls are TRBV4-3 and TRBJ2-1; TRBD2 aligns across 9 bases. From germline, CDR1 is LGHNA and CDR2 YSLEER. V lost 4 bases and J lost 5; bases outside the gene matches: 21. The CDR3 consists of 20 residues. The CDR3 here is CASSRITPETGTSSHNEQFF. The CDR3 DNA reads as TGCGCCAGCAGCCGAATCACTCCAGAGACCGGGACTAGCAGCCACAATGAGCAGTTCTTC.

DNA for the CDR3: TGCAGTGCTGAGGCGGGCTACGAGCAGTACTTC. This gives the protein CSAEAGYEQYF. V gene TRBV20-1 combines with J gene TRBJ2-7; TRBD2 is a possible D gene (5 bases). The CDR3 loop spans 11 amino acids. Germline CDR1 DFQATT, CDR2 SNEGSKA (reference sequence). Between the trimmed V and J ends, which lost 5 bases and 3 bases, there was a span of 8 bases.

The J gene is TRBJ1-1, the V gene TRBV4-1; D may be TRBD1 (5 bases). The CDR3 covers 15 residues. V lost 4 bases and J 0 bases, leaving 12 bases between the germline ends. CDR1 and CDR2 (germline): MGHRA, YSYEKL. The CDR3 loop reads CASSPSGGLNTEAFF. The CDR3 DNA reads TGCGCCAGCAGCCCCTCGGGGGGACTGAACACTGAAGCTTTCTTT.

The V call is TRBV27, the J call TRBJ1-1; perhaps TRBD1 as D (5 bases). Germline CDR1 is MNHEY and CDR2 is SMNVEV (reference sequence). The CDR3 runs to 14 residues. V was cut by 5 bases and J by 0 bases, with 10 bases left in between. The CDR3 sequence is CASSKRQLNTEAFF. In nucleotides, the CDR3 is TGTGCCAGCAGTAAACGACAGCTGAACACTGAAGCTTTCTTT.

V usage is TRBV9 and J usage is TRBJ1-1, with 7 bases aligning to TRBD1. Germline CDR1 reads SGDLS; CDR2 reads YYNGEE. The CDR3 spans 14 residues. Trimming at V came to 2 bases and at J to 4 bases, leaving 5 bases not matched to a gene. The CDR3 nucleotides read TGTGCCAGCAGCGTTAATACAGGGGTCACTGAAGCTTTCTTT. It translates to CASSVNTGVTEAFF.

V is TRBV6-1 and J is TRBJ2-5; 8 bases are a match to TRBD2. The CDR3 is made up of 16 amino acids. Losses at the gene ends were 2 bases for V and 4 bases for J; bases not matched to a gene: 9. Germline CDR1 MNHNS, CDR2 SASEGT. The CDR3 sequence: CASSETPPGLGETQYF. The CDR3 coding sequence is TGTGCCAGCAGTGAAACCCCGCCGGGACTAGGAGAGACCCAGTACTTC.

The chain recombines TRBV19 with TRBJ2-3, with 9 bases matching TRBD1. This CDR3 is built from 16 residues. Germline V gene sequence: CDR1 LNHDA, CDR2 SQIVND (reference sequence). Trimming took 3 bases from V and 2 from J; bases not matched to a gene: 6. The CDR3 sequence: CASSISGTGSTDTQYF. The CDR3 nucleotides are TGTGCCAGTAGTATCAGCGGGACAGGGTCCACAGATACGCAGTATTTT. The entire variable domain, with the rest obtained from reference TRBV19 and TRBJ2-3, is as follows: DGGITQSPKYLFRKEGQNVTLSCEQNLNHDAMYWYRQDPGQGLRLIYYSQIVNDFQKGDIAEGYSVSREKKESFPLTVTSAQKNPTAFYLCASSISGTGSTDTQYFGPGTRLTVL.